This TCR beta chain was retrieved from a study of CD8 T cells in Susac syndrome. With 0 bases removed from V and 0 bases from J, the gap between germline ends came to 12 bases. Germline V gives CDR1 SQVTM, CDR2 ANQGSEA. This CDR3 region has 16 residues. General observations from the study: Among active patients and in TEMRA cells, CD8+ clonal expansion in Susac reached its peak.

Patients with Susac syndrome met the recently defined diagnostic criteria for definite or probable disease. TEMRA cells underwent FACS enrichment and CD8+ and CD4+ T cells underwent negative isolation. Turning to this clonotype: What it recognizes is unknown.

RNA, at roughly 0.45 to 1 ug, was reverse transcribed with random hexamers. Amplification of TCR beta CDR3 was carried out by immunoSEQ multiplex PCR, which covered 54 Vbeta and 13 Jbeta segments. TCRdb reprocessed the immunoSEQ multiplex PCR reads via MiXCR and lists one record per CDR3 protein. The sample records roughly 190,000 distinct CDR3 sequences, 95% being singletons. The genes are TRBV29-1 and TRBJ2-1, with D tentatively TRBD1 (6 bases). This TCR derives from a human donor with Susac syndrome. The material sequenced was CD8+ T cells from PBMCs. The CDR3 coding sequence is TGCAGCGTTGAAGATCCACAGGGTGACTCCTACAATGAGCAGTTCTTC. This sequence encodes CSVEDPQGDSYNEQFF.